This T cell receptor beta chain was captured in a study of CD8+ T cells in alopecia areata. Study observations and caveats: Patients showed less clear TCR sequence sharing than mice, possibly partly because of HLA diversity. Scalp repertoires also include resident alphabeta T cells from normal skin. Affected lesional scalp, above all in alopecia totalis/universalis, was more clonal than normal scalp.

Following extraction, RNA underwent reverse transcription to cDNA, which served as the sequencing template. TCRdb's copy holds only in-frame clones and misses some; the assay was immunoSEQ multiplex PCR. In the table there are approximately 150,000 clones, roughly 60% of which are singletons. In its sample, this clone was seen a few times. The antigen is not known. T lymphocytes (CD4+ and CD8+) were sorted from PBMCs. The sequenced sample was CD8+ T cells sorted from blood. This clonotype was sampled from a human donor in good health.

This CDR3 is CASSFSVLAGGYNEQFF. The CDR3 bases are TGTGCCAGCAGCTTTAGCGTACTAGCGGGGGGGTACAATGAGCAGTTCTTC. This chain joins TRBV5-4 and TRBJ2-1; 13 positions match TRBD2. The CDR3 is 17 amino acids. With 2 bases clipped from V and 4 bases from J, the junction kept 6 bases outside the gene matches. The germline gives CDR1 SGHNT, CDR2 YYREEE (reference sequence).